These 10 T cell receptor beta chains were sequenced from one sample in a study of patients and donors after allogeneic stem cell transplantation. Via MiXCR, TCRdb re-called the RT-PCR reads, giving one row per CDR3 protein. The data hold roughly 960,000 distinct CDR3 sequences, with roughly 18% observed a single time. Material: blood, either unsorted or a sorted T cell fraction (not recorded which). Receptors originate from a human donor who was either an allogeneic HSCT recipient or a stem cell or donor lymphocyte infusion donor (not recorded which). It is not recorded whose cells these are; they may come from a transplant donor.

The chain couples TRBV7-2 to TRBJ2-3; perhaps TRBD2 as D (5 bases). CDR1 and CDR2 (germline): SGHTA, FQGNSA. The CDR3 contains 13 residues. The V gene lost 4 bases and the J gene lost 6 bases, with 11 bases spanning the gap. The CDR3 reads CASSYSSWDTQYF. CDR3 nucleotide sequence: TGTGCCAGCAGCTACTCTAGCTGGGATACGCAGTATTTT.

The rearrangement links TRBV4-2 to TRBJ2-7; TRBD2 agrees at 11 bases. The CDR3 runs to 16 residues. Germline V gene sequence: CDR1 LGHNA, CDR2 YNFKEQ. The ends lost 3 bases at V and 1 base at J; junction bases unmatched: 5. The CDR3 coding sequence is TGTGCCAGCAGCCATGGGGGACTAGCGGCTTCCTACGAGCAGTACTTC. Translation: CASSHGGLAASYEQYF.

This clonotype was seen a few times. The chain employs TRBV5-1 and TRBJ1-1, with 11 bases aligning to TRBD1. The CDR3 totals 15 residues. V dropped 1 base and J dropped 6; count of bases not matched to a gene: 5. Germline-derived CDR1 and CDR2 are SGHRS and YFSETQ. CDR3 in amino acids: CASSLTGQGGPEAFF. CDR3 nucleotides: TGCGCCAGCAGCTTGACGGGACAGGGGGGACCTGAAGCTTTCTTT.

In this sample, this clonotype turned up a few times. CDR3 DNA: TGTGCCAGCAGTTTCACTTCGCACCCGGCCTACGAGCAGTACTTC. Translating gives CASSFTSHPAYEQYF. The rearrangement joins TRBV27 to TRBJ2-7; D remains ambiguous. V lost 3 bases to trimming and J lost 2 bases, with 14 bases between them. Germline V gives CDR1 MNHEY, CDR2 SMNVEV (reference sequence). The CDR3 length is 15 residues.

The chain employs TRBV3-1 and TRBJ2-2, with D uncertain. Between the trimmed V and J ends, which lost 1 base and 4 bases, there was a span of 10 bases. The CDR3 runs to 15 residues. Germline V gene lookup returns CDR1 LGHDT and CDR2 YNNKEL (reference sequence). CDR3 nucleotides: TGTGCCAGCAGCCAAGTGAACCCGGCCACCGGGGAGCTGTTTTTT. Protein product: CASSQVNPATGELFF.

This clonotype was seen repeatedly, ten times or more. V is TRBV4-1 and J is TRBJ2-1, with TRBD2 matching over 10 bases. Germline V CDR1 and CDR2: MGHRA, YSYEKL. This CDR3 has 16 residues. Trimming removed 3 bases from V and 4 bases from J; junction bases left unmatched: 6. DNA of the CDR3: TGCGCCAGCAGCCATAGGACTAGCGGACATTACAATGAGCAGTTCTTC. Translation: CASSHRTSGHYNEQFF.

The gene calls are TRBV5-1 and TRBJ1-3; TRBD1 agrees at 7 bases. Unmatched junction bases numbered 5, after V lost 1 base and J lost 4 bases. Germline values: CDR1 SGHRS, CDR2 YFSETQ. The CDR3 covers 15 residues. CDR3 sequence reads: CASSLTGVSGNTIYF. The CDR3 bases are TGCGCCAGCAGCTTGACAGGGGTTTCCGGAAACACCATATATTTT.

V and J are TRBV7-9 and TRBJ2-3; no clear D. CDR3 length equals 16 residues. CDR1 is SEHNR, CDR2 FQNEAQ, per germline (reference sequence). Between the trimmed V and J ends, which lost 7 bases and 0 bases, there was a span of 17 bases. This chain's CDR3 is CASTLTASHSTDTQYF. The CDR3, as DNA: TGTGCCAGCACCCTGACCGCTAGTCATAGCACAGATACGCAGTATTTT.

The V gene is TRBV21-1, the J gene TRBJ2-1; the table's D call, TRBD2, was not checked against the DNA. TRBV21-1 is flagged as a pseudogene. The CDR3 runs to 20 residues. The CDR3 sequence: CASSKEGTSGRLRHYNEQFF. CDR3 in DNA: TGTGCCAGCAGCAAAGAGGGGACTAGCGGGAGACTCCGTCATTACAATGAGCAGTTCTTC.

In its sample, this clonotype was seen a few times. This chain uses TRBV5-1 with TRBJ2-7; 10 bases align to TRBD2. The CDR3 spans 15 residues. Germline V gene data show CDR1 as SGHRS and CDR2 as YFSETQ. Losses at the gene ends were 0 bases for V and 4 bases for J; bases not matched to a gene: 4. The CDR3 sequence: CASSLASGGGYEQYF. The DNA for the CDR3 is TGCGCCAGCAGCTTGGCTAGCGGGGGTGGTTACGAGCAGTACTTC.